This T cell receptor beta chain stems from a study of cytomegalovirus exposure and HLA in healthy donors. For the study at large: A subsequent analysis reported that the roughly 120 validation repertoires were produced on the same platform that had also been used for the roughly 670 first-cohort repertoires.

This clone was detected only a few times. Its target is unknown. TCRdb's copy holds only in-frame clones and misses some; the assay was immunoSEQ multiplex PCR. The sample yields approximately 99,000 clones, around 85% seen once. Regarding the study as a whole: According to a subsequent analysis, TCR clusters identified in the first cohort showed a tendency to co-occur across the roughly 120 validation repertoires. TCR beta chains numbering some 160 were designated cytomegalovirus-associated.

V lost 3 bases to trimming and J lost 2 bases, with 17 bases between them. Germline CDR1 and CDR2: MNHEY and SMNVEV (reference sequence). CDR3 length equals 17 residues. This chain connects TRBV27 to TRBJ1-5; D is possibly TRBD1 (6 bases). The TCR originated in a woman aged 18-35 years in good health and CMV-seronegative. Specimen: PBMCs. In DNA, the CDR3 is TGTGCCAGCAGTTTGTACGGGGGGCTTAGCGGCAATCAGCCCCAGCATTTT. This encodes CASSLYGGLSGNQPQHF.